One TCR beta chain is described in this entry. The antigen this receptor binds is unknown. Receptors were amplified or captured by 5' RACE. Preparation of each TCR library used roughly 3,300 ng of total RNA. For each sample, cDNA synthesis was carried out in eight separate reactions using SMARTScribe reverse transcriptase. During cDNA synthesis, unique molecular identifiers containing a 6-nucleotide sample barcode were introduced by template switching. TCRalpha and TCRbeta cDNA was amplified in two nested PCRs of roughly 16 and 10 cycles, and bead purification was carried out after each PCR. Before amplification, the cDNA was treated with uracil DNA-glycosylase and purified using the QIAquick PCR purification kit. The second PCR was the step at which Illumina TruSeq-compatible adapters and sample-specific barcodes were added. Library quality and concentration were assessed using TapeStation and Qubit, and 5 to 6 ng of each library was pooled. Sequencing of pooled libraries was carried out on an Illumina HiSeq2500 single-index Rapid Run using 2 x 100 bp reads and custom sequencing primers. For the original study's pipeline: MiGEC version 1.2.6 was used for UMI-based consensus assembly to correct PCR and sequencing errors. MiXCR version 2.1.1 was used to carry out V(D)J alignment, clonotype assembly and CDR3 extraction. Normalisation of gene usage, clonotype sharing and MAIT/NKT TCR abundance was achieved by analysing the top 1000, 10 000 and 20 000 clonotypes per sample. After downsampling to 27 000 UMIs, diversity was calculated as the inverse Simpson index using the vegan R package. Statistical testing used paired Mann-Whitney U tests on the discordant twin pairs and applied Benjamini-Hochberg correction for multiple testing. Following TCRdb reprocessing, every CDR3 protein sequence forms one entry, and DNA is not provided. None of the V and J calls come from the authors' own analysis; TCRdb made them. The data table for this sample lists approximately 390,000 distinct CDR3 sequences. In total, the top ten clones hold roughly 2.5% of the sample.

This sample is part of a study of monozygotic twins with inflammatory bowel disease (dated by TCRdb to about 2019). About the study as a whole: In total, around 30 monozygotic twin pairs made up the full study: 19 Danish pairs, all IBD-discordant, plus nine German pairs, of which four were IBD-concordant and five were IBD-discordant. The search for disease-associated traits relied mainly on comparing, within discordant pairs, IBD patients with their genetically identical healthy co-twins. Each individual had, on average, about 151 000 unique TCRalpha sequences and 181 000 unique TCRbeta sequences available for analysis. General study outcomes and caveats: Repertoire similarity did not differ between concordant and discordant twins, possibly due to limited statistical power. Compared with healthy twins, IBD patients had fewer clonotypes in common with other individuals, a difference most pronounced in patients showing signs of disease activity. No single strong signal or clonotype linked to IBD turned up in the results, so the idea that one exists was not supported. Different T cell subtypes could not be distinguished in the analysis. A decrease in TCRbeta repertoire diversity, as measured by inverse Simpson index, was observed in IBD patients compared with their healthy co-twins. Differing immunosuppressive treatments among patients may have added background noise and inter-individual variability to the repertoires.

A roughly 2.5 ml peripheral blood sample was drawn into PAXgene tubes per donor and stored at -80°C. Total RNA was isolated from whole blood with the PAXgene blood miRNA kit on an automated QIAcube, without T cell sorting. Peripheral blood from monozygotic twin pairs who were concordant or discordant for inflammatory bowel disease underwent deep TCRalpha and TCRbeta repertoire profiling using unique molecular barcoding. Smoking habits were recorded for all twin pairs, and each individual was classified as a current, former or never smoker. The sequenced sample consisted of blood. The receptor's source is a human donor with ulcerative colitis or Crohn's disease, or a healthy co-twin of an affected twin (not recorded which).

The CDR3 reads CITTLGQTNYGYTF. The receptor chain draws on TRBV20-1 and TRBJ1-2; TCRdb's D call of TRBD1 is untestable without DNA. The CDR3 numbers 14 residues from cysteine through phenylalanine. No DNA has been recorded. Via the germline V gene (reference sequence), CDR1 is DFQATT and CDR2 SNEGSKA.